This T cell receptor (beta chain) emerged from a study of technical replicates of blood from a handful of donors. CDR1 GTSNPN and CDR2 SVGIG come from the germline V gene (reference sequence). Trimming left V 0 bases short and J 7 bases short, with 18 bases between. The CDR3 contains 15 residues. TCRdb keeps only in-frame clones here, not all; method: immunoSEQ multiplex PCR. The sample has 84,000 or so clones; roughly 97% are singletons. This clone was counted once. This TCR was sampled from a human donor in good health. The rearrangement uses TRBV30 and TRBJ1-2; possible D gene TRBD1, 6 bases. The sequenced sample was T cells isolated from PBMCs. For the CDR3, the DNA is TGTGCCTGGAGTGTAGGGGGAACCCCCAGGACTGGCTACACCTTC. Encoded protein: CAWSVGGTPRTGYTF.